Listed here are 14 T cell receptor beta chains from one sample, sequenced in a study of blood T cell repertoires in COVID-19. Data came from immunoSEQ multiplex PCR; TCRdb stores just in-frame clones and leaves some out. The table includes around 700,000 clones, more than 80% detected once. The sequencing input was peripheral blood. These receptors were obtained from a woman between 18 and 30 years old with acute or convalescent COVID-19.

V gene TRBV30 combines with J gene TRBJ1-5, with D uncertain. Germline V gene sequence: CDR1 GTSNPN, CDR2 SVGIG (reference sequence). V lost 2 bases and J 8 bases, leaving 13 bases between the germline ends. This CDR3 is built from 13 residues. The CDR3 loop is CAWSTRNGEPQHF. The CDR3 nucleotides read TGTGCCTGGAGTACCCGGAACGGGGAGCCCCAGCATTTT.

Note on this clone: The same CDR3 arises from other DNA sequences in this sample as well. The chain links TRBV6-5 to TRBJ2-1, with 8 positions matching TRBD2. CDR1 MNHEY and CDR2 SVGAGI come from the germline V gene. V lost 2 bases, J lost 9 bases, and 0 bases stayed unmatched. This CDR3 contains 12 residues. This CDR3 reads CASSYRGGEQFF. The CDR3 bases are TGTGCCAGCAGTTACCGGGGGGGTGAGCAGTTCTTC.

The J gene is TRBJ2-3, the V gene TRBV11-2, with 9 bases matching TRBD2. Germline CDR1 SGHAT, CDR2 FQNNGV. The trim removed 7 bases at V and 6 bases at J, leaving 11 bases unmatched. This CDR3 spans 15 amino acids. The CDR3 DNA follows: TGTGCCAGCATCCGGCTAGGGACTAGCAGCGATACGCAGTATTTT. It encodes CASIRLGTSSDTQYF. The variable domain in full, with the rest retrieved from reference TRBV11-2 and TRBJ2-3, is EAGVAQSPRYKIIEKRQSVAFWCNPISGHATLYWYQQILGQGPKLLIQFQNNGVVDDSQLPKDRFSAERLKGVDSTLKIQPAKLEDSAVYLCASIRLGTSSDTQYFGPGTRLTVL.

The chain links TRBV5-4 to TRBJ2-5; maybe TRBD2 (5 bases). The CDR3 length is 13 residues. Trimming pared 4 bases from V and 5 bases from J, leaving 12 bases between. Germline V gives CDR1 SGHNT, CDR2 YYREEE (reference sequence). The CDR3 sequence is CASSATTGETQYF. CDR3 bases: TGTGCCAGCAGCGCCACCACGGGGGAGACCCAGTACTTC.

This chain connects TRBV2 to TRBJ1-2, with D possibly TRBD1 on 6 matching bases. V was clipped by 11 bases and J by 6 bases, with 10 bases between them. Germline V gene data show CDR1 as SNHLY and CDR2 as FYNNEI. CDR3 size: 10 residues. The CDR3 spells CARGGDGYTF. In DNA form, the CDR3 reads TGTGCCCGAGGGGGGGATGGCTACACCTTC. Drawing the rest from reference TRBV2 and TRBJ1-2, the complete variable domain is EPEVTQTPSHQVTQMGQEVILRCVPISNHLYFYWYRQILGQKVEFLVSFYNNEISEKSEIFDDQFSVERPDGSNFTLKIRSTKLEDSAMYFCARGGDGYTFGSGTRLTVV.

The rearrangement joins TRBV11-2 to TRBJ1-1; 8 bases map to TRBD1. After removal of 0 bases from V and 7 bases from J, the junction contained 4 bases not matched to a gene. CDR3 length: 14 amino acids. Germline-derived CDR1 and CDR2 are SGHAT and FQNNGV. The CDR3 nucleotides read TGTGCCAGCAGCTTAGAACAGGGGGGGGATGAAGCTTTCTTT. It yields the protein CASSLEQGGDEAFF.

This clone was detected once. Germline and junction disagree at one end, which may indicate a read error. The CDR3 DNA is TGTACCAGCAGCCCTTACAGGGGAAGGGCCGGGGAGCTGTTTTTT. It encodes CTSSPYRGRAGELFF. The chain is built from TRBV11-3 and TRBJ2-2; 7 nucleotides line up with TRBD1. The CDR3 totals 15 residues. The germline V gene has CDR1 SGHNT and CDR2 YENEEA.

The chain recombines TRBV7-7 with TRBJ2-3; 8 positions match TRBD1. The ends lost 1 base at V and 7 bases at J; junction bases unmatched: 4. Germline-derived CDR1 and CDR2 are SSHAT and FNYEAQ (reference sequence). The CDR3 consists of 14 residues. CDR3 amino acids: CASSLGTGRNTQYF. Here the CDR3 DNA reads TGTGCCAGCAGCTTAGGGACAGGGAGGAATACGCAGTATTTT.

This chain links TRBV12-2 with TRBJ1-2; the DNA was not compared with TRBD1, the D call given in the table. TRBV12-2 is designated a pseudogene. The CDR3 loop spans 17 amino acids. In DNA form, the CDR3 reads TGTGCAAGTCCCGAAAGAGGTCCGGACAGGGTATTCCATGGCTACACCTTC. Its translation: CASPERGPDRVFHGYTF.

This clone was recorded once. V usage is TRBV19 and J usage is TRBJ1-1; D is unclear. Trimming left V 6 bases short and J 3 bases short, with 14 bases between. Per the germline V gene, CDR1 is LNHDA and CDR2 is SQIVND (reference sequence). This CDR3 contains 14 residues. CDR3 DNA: TGTGCCAGTAGCCCAGACACCCCACACACTGAAGCTTTCTTT. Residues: CASSPDTPHTEAFF. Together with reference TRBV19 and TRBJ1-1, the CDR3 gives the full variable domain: DGGITQSPKYLFRKEGQNVTLSCEQNLNHDAMYWYRQDPGQGLRLIYYSQIVNDFQKGDIAEGYSVSREKKESFPLTVTSAQKNPTAFYLCASSPDTPHTEAFFGQGTRLTVV.

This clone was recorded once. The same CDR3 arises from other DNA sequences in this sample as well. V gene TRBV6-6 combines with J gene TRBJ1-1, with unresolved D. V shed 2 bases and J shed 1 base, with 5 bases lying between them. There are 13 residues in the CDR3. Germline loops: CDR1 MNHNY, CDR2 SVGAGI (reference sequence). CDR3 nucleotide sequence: TGTGCCAGCAGTTACAGAGGGAACACTGAAGCTTTCTTT. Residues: CASSYRGNTEAFF.

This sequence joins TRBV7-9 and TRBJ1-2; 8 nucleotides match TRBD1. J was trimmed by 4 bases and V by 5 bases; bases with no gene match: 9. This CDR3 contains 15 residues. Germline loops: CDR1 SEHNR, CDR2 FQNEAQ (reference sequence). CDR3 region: CASSNQGAPIYGYTF. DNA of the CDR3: TGTGCCAGCAGCAACCAGGGGGCGCCTATCTATGGCTACACCTTC.

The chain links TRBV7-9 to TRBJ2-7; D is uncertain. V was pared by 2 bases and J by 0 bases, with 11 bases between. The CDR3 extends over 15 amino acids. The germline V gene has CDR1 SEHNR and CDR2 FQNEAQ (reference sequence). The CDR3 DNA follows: TGTGCCAGCAGCTTACGAGGCCAATCCTCCTACGAGCAGTACTTC. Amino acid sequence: CASSLRGQSSYEQYF. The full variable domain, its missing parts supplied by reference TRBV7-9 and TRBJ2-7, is DTGVSQNPRHKITKRGQNVTFRCDPISEHNRLYWYRQTLGQGPEFLTYFQNEAQLEKSRLLSDRFSAERPKGSFSTLEIQRTEQGDSAMYLCASSLRGQSSYEQYFGPGTRLTVT.

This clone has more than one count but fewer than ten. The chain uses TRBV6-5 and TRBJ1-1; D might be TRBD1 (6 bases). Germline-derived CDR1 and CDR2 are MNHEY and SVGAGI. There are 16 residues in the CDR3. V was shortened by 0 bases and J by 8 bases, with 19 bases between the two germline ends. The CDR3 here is CASSYSRGPGSSEAFF. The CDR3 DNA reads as TGTGCCAGCAGTTACTCCAGGGGACCAGGGTCTTCGGAAGCTTTCTTT.